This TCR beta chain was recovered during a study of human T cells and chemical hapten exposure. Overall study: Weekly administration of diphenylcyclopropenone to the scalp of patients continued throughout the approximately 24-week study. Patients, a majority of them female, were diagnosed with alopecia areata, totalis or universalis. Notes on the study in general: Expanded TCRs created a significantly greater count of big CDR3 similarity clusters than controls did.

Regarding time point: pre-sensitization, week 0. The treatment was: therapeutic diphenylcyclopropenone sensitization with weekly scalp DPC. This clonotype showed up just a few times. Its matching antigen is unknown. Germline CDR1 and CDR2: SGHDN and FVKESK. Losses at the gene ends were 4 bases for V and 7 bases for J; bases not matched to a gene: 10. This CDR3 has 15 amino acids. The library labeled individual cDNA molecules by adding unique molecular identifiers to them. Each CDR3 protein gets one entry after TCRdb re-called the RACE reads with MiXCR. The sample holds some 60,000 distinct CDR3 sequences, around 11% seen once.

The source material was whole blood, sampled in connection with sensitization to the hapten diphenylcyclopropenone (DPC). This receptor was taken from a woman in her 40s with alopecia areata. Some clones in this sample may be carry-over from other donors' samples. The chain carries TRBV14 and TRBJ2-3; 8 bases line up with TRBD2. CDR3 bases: TGTGCCAGCAGCCCCCCAAGCGGGAGACAGAATACGCAGTATTTT. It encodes CASSPPSGRQNTQYF.